The 10 T cell receptor beta chains below all came from one sample that was sequenced in a study of cytomegalovirus exposure and HLA in healthy donors. Vbeta (60) and Jbeta (13) primers were used in the PCR. Only in-frame clones appear in the TCRdb table, and some are missing; sequencing was by immunoSEQ multiplex PCR. The repertoire holds some 170,000 clones, about 75% seen once, with nearly 6.5% in the top ten. The sequencing sample was made of PBMCs. These receptors all come from a middle-aged man in good health and CMV-seropositive.

In its sample, this clone was seen a few times. The CDR3 spells CASEPPGQGGYEQYF. DNA of the CDR3: TGTGCCAGCGAACCTCCGGGACAGGGGGGCTACGAGCAGTACTTC. The genes are TRBV6-1 and TRBJ2-7; 11 bases map to TRBD1. The germline gives CDR1 MNHNS, CDR2 SASEGT. V gave up 8 bases and J gave up 3 bases; unmatched junction bases: 9. The CDR3 contains 15 residues.

The chain joins TRBV30 to TRBJ2-3; 10 bases are a match to TRBD2. V shed 4 bases, J shed 7 bases, and the junction held 14 bases outside the gene matches. The CDR3 length is 16 residues. Germline values: CDR1 GTSNPN, CDR2 SVGIG (reference sequence). Here the CDR3 reads CAWTSQLAGSGNTQYF. The CDR3 DNA reads TGTGCCTGGACTTCTCAACTAGCGGGGAGTGGGAATACGCAGTATTTT.

The chain carries TRBV6-5 and TRBJ2-5; 7 positions match TRBD1. This CDR3 spans 16 amino acids. After removal of 0 bases from V and 4 bases from J, the junction contained 8 bases not matched to a gene. The germline V gene has CDR1 MNHEY and CDR2 SVGAGI. The CDR3 nucleotides are TGTGCCAGCAGTTACTCGCCCCCGGGACAGCCAGAGACCCAGTACTTC. It specifies CASSYSPPGQPETQYF.

The V gene is TRBV5-1, the J gene TRBJ2-7; TRBD1 agrees at 10 bases. CDR3 size: 15 residues. The germline CDR1 and CDR2 sequences are SGHRS and YFSETQ. V shed 4 bases, J shed 2 bases, and the junction held 6 bases outside the gene matches. Here the CDR3 DNA reads TGCGCCAGCAGCCTCCGGGACAGGGGCCCCTACGAGCAGTACTTC. It codes for CASSLRDRGPYEQYF.

V gene TRBV5-1 combines with J gene TRBJ2-5, with 7 bases that match TRBD1. Germline V gives CDR1 SGHRS, CDR2 YFSETQ. This CDR3 has 14 amino acids. The trim removed 0 bases at V and 7 bases at J, leaving 6 bases unmatched. In nucleotides, the CDR3 is TGCGCCAGCAGCTTGGAGGGGGCGCGGAGGACCCAGTACTTC. As protein: CASSLEGARRTQYF.

The chain recombines TRBV19 with TRBJ2-6; no definite D call. Germline V gene lookup returns CDR1 LNHDA and CDR2 SQIVND (reference sequence). The CDR3 runs to 17 residues. Trimming left V 5 bases short and J 0 bases short, with 14 bases between. The DNA for the CDR3 is TGTGCCAGTAGTTCCATTTACAGACCCTCTGGGGCCAACGTCCTGACTTTC. Its translation: CASSSIYRPSGANVLTF.

The DNA for the CDR3 is TGTGCCAGCACCTCAGAGGGTTTTGAGCAGTTCTTC. Encoded protein: CASTSEGFEQFF. The chain uses TRBV9 and TRBJ2-1, with a weak D call TRBD2 (5 bases). The germline gives CDR1 SGDLS, CDR2 YYNGEE. Trimming pared 6 bases from V and 9 bases from J, leaving 13 bases between. The CDR3 covers 12 residues.

The genes are TRBV5-6 and TRBJ2-7; 7 nucleotides match TRBD1. Germline lookup yields CDR1 SGHDT and CDR2 YYEEEE. The CDR3 length is 17 residues. Unmatched junction bases numbered 13, after V lost 1 base and J lost 3 bases. This chain's CDR3 is CASSLRWDSAVYYEQYF. In nucleotides, the CDR3 is TGTGCCAGCAGCTTGAGGTGGGACAGCGCTGTTTACTACGAGCAGTACTTC. The whole variable domain, remainder taken from reference TRBV5-6 and TRBJ2-7, is DAGVTQSPTHLIKTRGQQVTLRCSPKSGHDTVSWYQQALGQGPQFIFQYYEEEERQRGNFPDRFSGHQFPNYSSELNVNALLLGDSALYLCASSLRWDSAVYYEQYFGPGTRLTVT.

In this sample, this clone turned up a few times. This chain connects TRBV4-1 to TRBJ1-6; D gene ambiguous. V was cut by 2 bases and J by 4 bases, with 6 bases left in between. The CDR3 length is 14 residues. Germline V gene lookup returns CDR1 MGHRA and CDR2 YSYEKL. CDR3 residues: CASSQLTYNSPLHF. The CDR3 nucleotides are TGCGCCAGCAGCCAATTAACTTATAATTCACCCCTCCACTTT.

The V and J genes are TRBV10-3 and TRBJ2-4; D gene ambiguous. The CDR3 runs to 15 residues. Trimming removed 1 base from V and 0 bases from J, with 7 bases in between. Per the germline V gene, CDR1 is ENHRY and CDR2 is SYGVKD. CDR3 region: CAISEYRLAKNIQYF. The DNA of the CDR3 is TGTGCCATCAGTGAGTACAGATTAGCCAAAAACATTCAGTACTTC.